The 21 T cell receptor beta chains below come from one sample, sequenced in a study of identifying expanded T cells in peripheral blood. Measured with immunoSEQ multiplex PCR; TCRdb has only the in-frame clones, and not every one. The sample consists of around 100,000 clones, 80% to 90% of them appearing once. Specimen: blood. All receptors come from a person aged 18 to 75 in good health.

The chain employs TRBV6-6 and TRBJ2-7; D not certain. V was cut by 5 bases and J by 2 bases, with 4 bases left in between. CDR3 size: 11 residues. Germline loops: CDR1 MNHNY, CDR2 SVGAGI (reference sequence). The CDR3, as DNA: TGTGCCAGCAGTCCGACCTACGAGCAGTACTTC. Its protein product is CASSPTYEQYF.

This chain connects TRBV29-1 to TRBJ2-2, with D possibly TRBD1 on 6 matching bases. Per the germline V gene, CDR1 is SQVTM and CDR2 is ANQGSEA. Deletions cut 7 bases from V and 4 bases from J, with 13 bases between. The CDR3 covers 13 residues. Here the CDR3 reads CSAPGHTTGELFF. For the CDR3, the DNA is TGCAGCGCGCCGGGACACACCACCGGGGAGCTGTTTTTT.

V usage is TRBV6-5 and J usage is TRBJ1-2; D is unresolved. With 5 bases removed from V and 4 bases from J, the gap between germline ends came to 14 bases. Germline assignment: CDR1 MNHEY and CDR2 SVGAGI. This CDR3 region has 14 residues. CDR3 region: CASSGGRTIYGYTF. Here the CDR3 DNA reads TGTGCCAGCAGTGGCGGTCGGACGATCTATGGCTACACCTTC.

This clone has only a few counts. This CDR3 reads CATSRSRATGELFF. CDR3 sequence (DNA): TGTGCCACCAGCAGGTCACGCGCGACCGGGGAGCTGTTTTTT. This chain uses TRBV15 with TRBJ2-2; D gene ambiguous. Trimming took off 3 bases at V and 5 bases at J, with 10 bases between the two ends. This CDR3 is 14 amino acids long. The germline V gene has CDR1 LNHNV and CDR2 YYDKDF (reference sequence).

The chain links TRBV7-2 to TRBJ1-4; D gene uncertain. Germline CDR1 is SGHTA and CDR2 is FQGNSA. The V end lost 4 bases, the J end lost 5 bases, and 11 bases lay between the germline ends. This CDR3 has 14 amino acids. The DNA for the CDR3 is TGTGCCAGCAGCTCCGGGCCGACAAATGAAAAACTGTTTTTT. Residues: CASSSGPTNEKLFF.

CDR3 loop: CASSDDRSSYNEQFF. The CDR3 coding sequence is TGTGCCAGCAGTGATGACAGGAGCTCCTACAATGAGCAGTTCTTC. The rearrangement joins TRBV2 to TRBJ2-1; D is perhaps TRBD1 (6 bases). The germline CDR1 and CDR2 sequences are SNHLY and FYNNEI. The CDR3 runs to 15 residues. V lost 3 bases, J lost 0 bases, and 9 bases lay in between. Full variable domain (remainder filled in from reference TRBV2 and TRBJ2-1): EPEVTQTPSHQVTQMGQEVILRCVPISNHLYFYWYRQILGQKVEFLVSFYNNEISEKSEIFDDQFSVERPDGSNFTLKIRSTKLEDSAMYFCASSDDRSSYNEQFFGPGTRLTVL.

The chain couples TRBV18 to TRBJ1-5, with a weak D call TRBD1 (6 bases). The V end lost 4 bases, the J end lost 3 bases, and 10 bases lay between the germline ends. The CDR3 loop spans 14 amino acids. The germline V gene has CDR1 KGHSH and CDR2 LQKENI. CDR3 region: CASSRGQFNQPQHF. CDR3 sequence (DNA): TGTGCCAGCTCACGCGGACAGTTCAATCAGCCCCAGCATTTT.

The CDR3 loop reads CASSIQSGGRHNEQFF. CDR3 DNA: TGTGCCAGTAGTATTCAATCGGGGGGGCGCCACAATGAGCAGTTCTTC. The gene calls are TRBV19 and TRBJ2-1; TRBD2 matches 8 bases. J gave up 5 bases and V 3 bases, and 9 bases lay outside the gene matches. The germline CDR1 and CDR2 sequences are LNHDA and SQIVND (reference sequence). This CDR3 has 16 amino acids. Supplemented by reference TRBV19 and TRBJ2-1, the full variable domain reads DGGITQSPKYLFRKEGQNVTLSCEQNLNHDAMYWYRQDPGQGLRLIYYSQIVNDFQKGDIAEGYSVSREKKESFPLTVTSAQKNPTAFYLCASSIQSGGRHNEQFFGPGTRLTVL.

The chain has TRBV28 and TRBJ2-7; D unclear. CDR3 length: 11 amino acids. The germline gives CDR1 MDHEN, CDR2 SYDVKM. Deletions cut 3 bases from V and 4 bases from J, with 4 bases between. The CDR3 coding sequence is TGTGCCAGCAGTTTGGGTTACGAGCAGTACTTC. Its protein product is CASSLGYEQYF. Together with reference TRBV28 and TRBJ2-7, the CDR3 gives the full variable domain: DVKVTQSSRYLVKRTGEKVFLECVQDMDHENMFWYRQDPGLGLRLIYFSYDVKMKEKGDIPEGYSVSREKKERFSLILESASTNQTSMYLCASSLGYEQYFGPGTRLTVT.

The V call is TRBV4-1, the J call TRBJ1-1; the D gene is possibly TRBD1 (6 bases). This CDR3 region has 13 residues. V lost 1 base and J lost 9, with 12 bases in between. In germline, CDR1 is MGHRA, CDR2 YSYEKL. The CDR3 here is CASSQVIRGKAFF. Written as DNA, the CDR3 is TGCGCCAGCAGCCAAGTTATCAGGGGAAAAGCTTTCTTT.

The chain joins TRBV2 to TRBJ2-1; D remains unclear. This CDR3 region has 12 residues. With 6 bases removed from V and 4 bases from J, the gap between germline ends came to 7 bases. The germline CDR1 and CDR2 sequences are SNHLY and FYNNEI. The CDR3 DNA reads TGTGCCAGCAGCCCCGGATACAATGAGCAGTTCTTC. Translation gives CASSPGYNEQFF.

The chain combines TRBV7-9 with TRBJ1-1; D is unclear. The ends were cut back, 1 base at V and 0 bases at J, with 21 bases in the middle. The germline gives CDR1 SEHNR, CDR2 FQNEAQ (reference sequence). This CDR3 has 19 residues. This CDR3 reads CASSLVTGTGGNMNTEAFF. The CDR3 DNA follows: TGTGCCAGCAGCTTAGTTACGGGCACTGGAGGGAACATGAACACTGAAGCTTTCTTT.

This chain joins TRBV4-1 and TRBJ1-2; TRBD1 matches at 7 bases. Germline V CDR1 and CDR2: MGHRA, YSYEKL. The CDR3 extends over 17 amino acids. V gave up 2 bases and J gave up 8 bases; unmatched junction bases: 17. DNA for the CDR3: TGCGCCAGCAGCCAATTACCCCCAGGGGGTACGGGCCTAGGCTACACCTTC. Its protein is CASSQLPPGGTGLGYTF.

J is TRBJ1-1 and V is TRBV7-2; D remains unclear. Germline values: CDR1 SGHTA, CDR2 FQGNSA. Between the trimmed V and J ends, which lost 2 bases and 4 bases, there was a span of 11 bases. The CDR3 sequence is 14 residues long. The chain's CDR3 is CASSLSYQGTEAFF. In nucleotides, the CDR3 is TGTGCCAGCAGCTTATCCTATCAAGGCACTGAAGCTTTCTTT.

V and J are TRBV30 and TRBJ2-4; 8 bases map to TRBD2. The V gene end was trimmed by 6 bases and the J gene end by 4 bases; junction bases not matched to a gene: 14. Germline lookup yields CDR1 GTSNPN and CDR2 SVGIG (reference sequence). This CDR3 has 16 residues. The CDR3 region has the DNA TGTGCCTGTACCCCGGGACTAGGTGTAGCTAAAAACATTCAGTACTTC. Its protein is CACTPGLGVAKNIQYF.

V and J are TRBV5-6 and TRBJ2-5; TRBD1 aligns across 7 bases. The J call could be wrong; TRBJ2-7 is a better fit for the DNA end. The CDR3 consists of 13 residues. Per germline, CDR1 SGHDT and CDR2 YYEEEE. This CDR3 is CASSGDSPYEQYF. CDR3 in DNA: TGTGCCAGCAGCGGGGACAGCCCCTACGAGCAGTACTTC.

V is TRBV19 and J is TRBJ2-7, with unresolved D. The CDR3 runs to 14 residues. V lost 6 bases, J lost 5 bases, and 17 bases lay in between. In germline, CDR1 is LNHDA, CDR2 SQIVND (reference sequence). In DNA, the CDR3 is TGTGCCAGTAGCCCCATCGCGTCGAGAAACGAGCAGTACTTC. It encodes CASSPIASRNEQYF.

The CDR3 is CASSPRSRVGNSPLHF. The CDR3 DNA is TGTGCCAGTAGCCCCCGATCCAGGGTGGGCAATTCACCCCTCCACTTT. V and J are TRBV19 and TRBJ1-6, with a possible D match to TRBD1 (5 bases). The CDR3 length is 16 residues. Germline values: CDR1 LNHDA, CDR2 SQIVND (reference sequence). Trimming removed 6 bases from V and 7 bases from J, with 19 bases in between.

This rearrangement joins TRBV11-2 to TRBJ2-5; D gene unclear. The CDR3 loop spans 15 amino acids. V dropped 1 base and J dropped 0 bases, with 9 bases sitting between them. Per the germline V gene, CDR1 is SGHAT and CDR2 is FQNNGV. CDR3 region: CASSLALTYQETQYF. The CDR3 nucleotides are TGTGCCAGCAGCTTAGCCTTGACATACCAAGAGACCCAGTACTTC.

The chain has TRBV5-5 and TRBJ1-1; D unresolved. Per the germline V gene, CDR1 is SGHKS and CDR2 is YYEKEE (reference sequence). The CDR3 totals 16 residues. The ends were cut back, 0 bases at V and 0 bases at J, with 12 bases in the middle. CDR3 loop: CASSLAEGGLNTEAFF. Written as DNA, the CDR3 is TGTGCCAGCAGCTTGGCGGAGGGCGGCCTGAACACTGAAGCTTTCTTT.

The rearrangement joins TRBV6-5 to TRBJ1-1, with 7 positions matching TRBD1. The CDR3 loop spans 15 amino acids. Trimming at V came to 4 bases and at J to 1 base, leaving 6 bases not matched to a gene. From germline, CDR1 is MNHEY and CDR2 SVGAGI. In DNA, the CDR3 is TGTGCCAGCAGTTCGGCCAGGGGGAGGAACACTGAAGCTTTCTTT. It is translated as CASSSARGRNTEAFF.